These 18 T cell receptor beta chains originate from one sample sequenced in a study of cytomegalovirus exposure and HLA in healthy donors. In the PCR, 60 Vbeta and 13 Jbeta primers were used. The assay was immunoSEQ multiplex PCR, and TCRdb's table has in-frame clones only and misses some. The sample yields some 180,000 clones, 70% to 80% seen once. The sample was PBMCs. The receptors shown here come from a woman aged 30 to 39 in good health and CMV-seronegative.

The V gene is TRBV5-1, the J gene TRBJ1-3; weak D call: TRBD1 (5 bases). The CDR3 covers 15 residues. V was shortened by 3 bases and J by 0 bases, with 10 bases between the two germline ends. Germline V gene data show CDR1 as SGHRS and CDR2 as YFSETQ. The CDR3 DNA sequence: TGCGCCAGCAGCTGGGGCCGGAGCTCTGGAAACACCATATATTTT. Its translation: CASSWGRSSGNTIYF.

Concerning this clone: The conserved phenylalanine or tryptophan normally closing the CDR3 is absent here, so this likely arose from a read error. As DNA, the CDR3 is TGTGCCAGCAGCTCAACCCCGGTTAACTATGGCTACACCCTC. Translation gives CASSSTPVNYGYTL. This chain uses TRBV7-2 with TRBJ1-2, with unresolved D. Germline V gene data show CDR1 as SGHTA and CDR2 as FQGNSA. V lost 4 bases and J lost 1, with 10 bases in between. CDR3 length equals 14 residues.

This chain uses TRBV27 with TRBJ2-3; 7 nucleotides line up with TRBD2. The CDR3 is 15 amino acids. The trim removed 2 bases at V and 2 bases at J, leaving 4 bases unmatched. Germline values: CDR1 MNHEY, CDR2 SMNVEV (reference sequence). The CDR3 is CASSLMRELTDTQYF. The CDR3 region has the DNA TGTGCCAGCAGTTTAATGCGGGAGCTCACAGATACGCAGTATTTT.

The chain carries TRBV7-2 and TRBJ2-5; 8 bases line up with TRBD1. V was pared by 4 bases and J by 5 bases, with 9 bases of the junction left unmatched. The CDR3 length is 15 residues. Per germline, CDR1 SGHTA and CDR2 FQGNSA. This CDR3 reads CASSSSYRGWETQYF. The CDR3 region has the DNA TGTGCCAGCAGCTCTTCCTACAGGGGGTGGGAGACCCAGTACTTC. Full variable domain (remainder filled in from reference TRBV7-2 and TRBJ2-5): GAGVSQSPSNKVTEKGKDVELRCDPISGHTALYWYRQSLGQGLEFLIYFQGNSAPDKSGLPSDRFSAERTGGSVSTLTIQRTQQEDSAVYLCASSSSYRGWETQYFGPGTRLLVL.

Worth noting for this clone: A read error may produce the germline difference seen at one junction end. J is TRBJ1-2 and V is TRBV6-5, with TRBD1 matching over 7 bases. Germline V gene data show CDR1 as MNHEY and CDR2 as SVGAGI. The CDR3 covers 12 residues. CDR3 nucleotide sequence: TGTGCCAGCAGTGCTACAGGGGATGGCTACCCCTTC. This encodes CASSATGDGYPF.

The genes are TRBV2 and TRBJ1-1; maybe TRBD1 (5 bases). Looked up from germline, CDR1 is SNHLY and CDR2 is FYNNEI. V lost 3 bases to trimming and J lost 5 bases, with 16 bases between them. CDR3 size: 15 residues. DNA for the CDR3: TGTGCCAGCAGTGATGGTCCGGGGGTTGGTACTGAAGCTTTCTTT. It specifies CASSDGPGVGTEAFF.

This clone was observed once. The DNA of the CDR3 is TGTGCCAGCAGCTTCACTAGCGGGATGGAGACCCAGTACTTC. Translating gives CASSFTSGMETQYF. J is TRBJ2-5 and V is TRBV28, with 10 bases matching TRBD2. CDR3 length: 14 amino acids. V lost 6 bases and J lost 5; bases outside the gene matches: 6. CDR1 and CDR2 (germline): MDHEN, SYDVKM.

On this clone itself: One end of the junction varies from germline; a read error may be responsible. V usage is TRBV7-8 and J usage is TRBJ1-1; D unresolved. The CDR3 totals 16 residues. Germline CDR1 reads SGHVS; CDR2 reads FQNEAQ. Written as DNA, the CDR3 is TGTGCCAGCAGCATCGACGGAGGAACATTGAACCCTGAAGCTTTCTTT. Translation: CASSIDGGTLNPEAFF.

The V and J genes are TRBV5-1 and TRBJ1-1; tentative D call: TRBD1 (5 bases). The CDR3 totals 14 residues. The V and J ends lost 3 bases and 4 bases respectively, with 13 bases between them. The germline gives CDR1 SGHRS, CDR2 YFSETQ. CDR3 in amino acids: CASSSTTGGTEAFF. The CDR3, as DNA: TGCGCCAGCAGCTCTACCACGGGGGGCACTGAAGCTTTCTTT.

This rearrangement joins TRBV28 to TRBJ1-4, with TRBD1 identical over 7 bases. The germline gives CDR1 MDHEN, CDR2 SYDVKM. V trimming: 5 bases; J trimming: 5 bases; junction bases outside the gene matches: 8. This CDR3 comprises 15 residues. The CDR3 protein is CASSIQQGQNEKLFF. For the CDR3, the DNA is TGTGCCAGCAGTATTCAACAGGGGCAGAATGAAAAACTGTTTTTT. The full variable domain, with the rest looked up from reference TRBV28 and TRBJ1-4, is DVKVTQSSRYLVKRTGEKVFLECVQDMDHENMFWYRQDPGLGLRLIYFSYDVKMKEKGDIPEGYSVSREKKERFSLILESASTNQTSMYLCASSIQQGQNEKLFFGSGTQLSVL.

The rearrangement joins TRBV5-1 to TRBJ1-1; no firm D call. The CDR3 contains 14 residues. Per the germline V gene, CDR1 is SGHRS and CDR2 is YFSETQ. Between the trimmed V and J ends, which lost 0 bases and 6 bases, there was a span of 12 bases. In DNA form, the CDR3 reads TGCGCCAGCAGCTTGGACCTTCTAGGTTCTGAAGCTTTCTTT. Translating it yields CASSLDLLGSEAFF.

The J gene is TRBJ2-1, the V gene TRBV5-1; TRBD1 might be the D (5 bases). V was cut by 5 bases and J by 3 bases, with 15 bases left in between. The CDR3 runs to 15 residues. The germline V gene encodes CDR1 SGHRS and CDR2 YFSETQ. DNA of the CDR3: TGCGCCAGCAGTTCCGACAGAGATAACTACAATGAGCAGTTCTTC. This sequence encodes CASSSDRDNYNEQFF.

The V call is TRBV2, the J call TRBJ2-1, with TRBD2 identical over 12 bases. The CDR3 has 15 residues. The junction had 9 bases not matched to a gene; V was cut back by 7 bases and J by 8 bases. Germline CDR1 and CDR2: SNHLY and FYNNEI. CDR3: CASKNLAGGRHEQFF. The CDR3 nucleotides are TGTGCCAGCAAAAACCTAGCGGGAGGGCGACATGAGCAGTTCTTC.

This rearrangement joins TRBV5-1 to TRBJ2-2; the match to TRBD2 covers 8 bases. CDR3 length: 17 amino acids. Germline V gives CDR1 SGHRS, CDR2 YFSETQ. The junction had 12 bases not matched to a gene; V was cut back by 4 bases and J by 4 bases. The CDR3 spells CASSPFGLAPGTGELFF. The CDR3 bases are TGCGCCAGCAGCCCATTCGGACTAGCCCCTGGCACCGGGGAGCTGTTTTTT.

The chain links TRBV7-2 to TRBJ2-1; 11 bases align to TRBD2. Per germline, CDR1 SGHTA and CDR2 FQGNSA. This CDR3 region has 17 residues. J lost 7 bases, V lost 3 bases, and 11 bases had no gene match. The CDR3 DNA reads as TGTGCCAGCAGCTTTCGAGGTAGCGGGAGGGTCAGAAATGAGCAGTTCTTC. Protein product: CASSFRGSGRVRNEQFF.

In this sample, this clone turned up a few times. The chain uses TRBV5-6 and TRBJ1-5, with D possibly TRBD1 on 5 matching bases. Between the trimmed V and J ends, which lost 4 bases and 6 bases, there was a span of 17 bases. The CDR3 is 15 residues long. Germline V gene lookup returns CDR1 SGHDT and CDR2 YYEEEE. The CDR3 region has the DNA TGTGCCAGCAGCCCCGGTGCAGGGTTAGGTCAGCCCCAGCATTTT. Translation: CASSPGAGLGQPQHF. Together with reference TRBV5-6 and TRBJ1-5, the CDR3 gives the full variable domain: DAGVTQSPTHLIKTRGQQVTLRCSPKSGHDTVSWYQQALGQGPQFIFQYYEEEERQRGNFPDRFSGHQFPNYSSELNVNALLLGDSALYLCASSPGAGLGQPQHFGDGTRLSIL.

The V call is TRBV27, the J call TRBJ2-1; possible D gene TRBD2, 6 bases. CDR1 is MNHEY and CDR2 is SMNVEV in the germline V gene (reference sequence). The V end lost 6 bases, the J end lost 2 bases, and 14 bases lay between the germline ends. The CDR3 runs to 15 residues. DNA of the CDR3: TGTGCCAGCAGCACGCCCCCGGGGGCCTACAATGAGCAGTTCTTC. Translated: CASSTPPGAYNEQFF.

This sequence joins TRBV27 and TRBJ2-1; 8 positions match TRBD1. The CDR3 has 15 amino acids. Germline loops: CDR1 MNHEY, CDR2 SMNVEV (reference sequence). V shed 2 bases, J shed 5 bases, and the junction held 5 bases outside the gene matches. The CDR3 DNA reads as TGTGCCAGCAGTTTAATTGACAGGGGCGACAATGAGCAGTTCTTC. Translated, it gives CASSLIDRGDNEQFF.